Listed below are T cell receptor beta chains from one sample, sequenced in a study of cytomegalovirus exposure and HLA in healthy donors. The method was immunoSEQ multiplex PCR; TCRdb's version includes in-frame clones alone and lacks a portion of them. The sample has 100,000 to 120,000 clones, almost 70% seen once; the top ten hold 3.2%. Specimen: PBMCs. The receptors shown here come from a young man in good health and CMV-seronegative. Each CDR3 is given with its conserved first and last residue. The D gene is left open where the match is weak. Clone size is stated in some rows and not others, as once, few, many or a class when expanded.

v_gene,abundance,d_gene,j_gene,CDR3nt,CDR3aa
TRBV30,NA,NA,TRBJ1-1,TGTGCCTGTTCCCTGGCAGGTTTCGGCGAAGCTTTCTTT,CACSLAGFGEAFF
TRBV9,few,NA,TRBJ2-1,TGTGCCAGCAGCCAGGTTGGCTCCTACAATGAGCAGTTCTTC,CASSQVGSYNEQFF
TRBV28,NA,TRBD1,TRBJ2-7,TGTGCCAGCAGTCGCCGGGACAGGGGCTACGAGCAGTACTTC,CASSRRDRGYEQYF
TRBV28,NA,TRBD2,TRBJ2-1,TGTGCCAGCAGCTACCATATAACTAGCGGGAGTGACAATGAGCAGTTCTTC,CASSYHITSGSDNEQFF
TRBV30,NA,TRBD2,TRBJ2-1,TGTGCCTGGGGAGGTGGGGGGGGTACCTACAATGAGCAGTTCTTC,CAWGGGGGTYNEQFF
TRBV7-2,NA,NA,TRBJ2-3,TGTGCCAGCAGCTTCCCGGGGTACACCGATACGCAGTATTTT,CASSFPGYTDTQYF
TRBV7-8,NA,TRBD2,TRBJ2-1,TGTGCCAGCAGCTTAGCGACCGGGAGGGCCGGGTGGGATGAGCAGTTCTTC,CASSLATGRAGWDEQFF
TRBV7-2,NA,NA,TRBJ1-1,TGTGCCAGCAGCCTGGGACACAACACTGAAGCTTTCTTT,CASSLGHNTEAFF
TRBV7-9,NA,TRBD1,TRBJ2-1,TGTGCCAGCAGCTTAGCGGGACAGTCCTACAATGAGCAGTTCTTC,CASSLAGQSYNEQFF
TRBV4-3,NA,NA,TRBJ2-7,TGCGCCAGCAGCCGAGATGGCCTCTCCTACGAGCAGTACTTC,CASSRDGLSYEQYF
TRBV7-2,NA,TRBD1,TRBJ1-5,TGTGCCAGCAGCCGGGACAGGGGGGGCAATCAGCCCCAGCATTTT,CASSRDRGGNQPQHF
TRBV6-6,NA,NA,TRBJ1-5,TGTGCCAGCAATCCGCTCACCGGGGGAGGTCAGCCCCAGCATTTT,CASNPLTGGGQPQHF
TRBV11-2,NA,NA,TRBJ2-7,TGTGCCAGCAGCTCCCCCCGTAGGGGATTCAACGAGCAGTACTTC,CASSSPRRGFNEQYF
TRBV25-1,few,TRBD1,TRBJ1-3,TGTGCCAGCAGTGCCGCAGGACAGGGACGGATCTCCGGAAACACCATATATTTT,CASSAAGQGRISGNTIYF
TRBV30,NA,NA,TRBJ1-5,TGTGCCTGGGGTGAACAGGATAGTCAGCCCCAGCATTTT,CAWGEQDSQPQHF
TRBV5-4,NA,NA,TRBJ2-7,TGTGCCAGCAGGGTCGGTAGCAACTCCTACGAGCAGTACTTC,CASRVGSNSYEQYF
TRBV7-3,NA,TRBD2,TRBJ2-7,TGTGCCAGCAGCTTAATGGCGGGGGCCTACGAGCAGTACTTC,CASSLMAGAYEQYF
TRBV2,few,TRBD1,TRBJ2-7,TGTGCCAGCAGGCGGGGACAGGGGTATAGTGGGGAGCAGTACTTC,CASRRGQGYSGEQYF
TRBV30,NA,TRBD1,TRBJ1-3,TGTGCCTGGAGGGGTTCCGGGACAGAGACCTACTCTGGAAACACCATATATTTT,CAWRGSGTETYSGNTIYF
TRBV6-5,NA,TRBD1,TRBJ2-7,TGTGCCAGCAGTCCCCACGGGACAGACTACGAGCAGTACTTC,CASSPHGTDYEQYF
TRBV29-1,NA,NA,TRBJ1-1,TGCAGCGCCCCAGGTTTCGGGAACACTGAAGCTTTCTTT,CSAPGFGNTEAFF
TRBV7-2,NA,NA,TRBJ1-2,TGTGCCAGCAGCTTACTCGGAGATAACTATGGCTACACCTTC,CASSLLGDNYGYTF
TRBV7-2,NA,TRBD2,TRBJ2-5,TGTGCCAGCAGCTCAGGACTAGCGGTCGAGAGGGAGACCCAGTACTTC,CASSSGLAVERETQYF
TRBV6-5,NA,NA,TRBJ2-5,TGTGCCAGCAGTTACAGGCGGGTAGGGGGGGGAGAGACCCAGTACTTC,CASSYRRVGGGETQYF
TRBV11-2,NA,TRBD2,TRBJ2-2,TGTGCCAGCCTACGACTAGCGGGACCGAACACCGGGGAGCTGTTTTTT,CASLRLAGPNTGELFF
TRBV2,NA,NA,TRBJ1-5,TGTGCCAGCAAGAGTACCCTCTCCAATCAGCCCCAGCATTTT,CASKSTLSNQPQHF
TRBV4-1,once,NA,TRBJ1-2,TGCGCCAGCAGCCAAGATAGAGGCAGGGGAGTTAATGGCTACACCTTC,CASSQDRGRGVNGYTF
TRBV29-1,NA,NA,TRBJ1-3,TGCAGCGTTGGCGGGTTGCTCGGAAACACCATATATTTT,CSVGGLLGNTIYF
TRBV4-2,NA,TRBD2,TRBJ2-3,TGTGCCAGCAGCCAAGACAAACTAGCGGGAGGGGGGGATACGCAGTATTTT,CASSQDKLAGGGDTQYF
TRBV5-6,NA,NA,TRBJ1-6,TGTGCCAGCAGCTTTTTAACAGGGTTTAATAATTCACCCCTCCACTTT,CASSFLTGFNNSPLHF
TRBV5-1,NA,TRBD2,TRBJ2-1,TGCGCCAGCAGCCCAGGGACTAGCGGAAACAATGAGCAGTTCTTC,CASSPGTSGNNEQFF
TRBV7-2,NA,TRBD2,TRBJ2-7,TGTGCCAGCAGCATACCGACTAGCGGGAGTTCTCCCTACGAGCAGTACTTC,CASSIPTSGSSPYEQYF
TRBV4-2,NA,NA,TRBJ1-6,TGTGCCAGCAGCCAAGGAGAGGGGGAGTACTCACCCCTCCACTTT,CASSQGEGEYSPLHF
TRBV5-6,NA,TRBD1,TRBJ1-3,TGTGCCAGCAGGTCTGACAGGGAGGCTGGAAACACCATATATTTT,CASRSDREAGNTIYF
TRBV5-1,NA,TRBD1,TRBJ1-1,TGCGCCAGCAGCTTGGGACAGGGCGAGGCTGAAGCTTTCTTT,CASSLGQGEAEAFF
TRBV7-2,NA,NA,TRBJ2-2,TGTGCCAGCAGCCCACGAAGGGTAGCGCAGACCGGGGAGCTGTTTTTT,CASSPRRVAQTGELFF
TRBV28,few,NA,TRBJ1-2,TGTGCCAGCAGTTCCCCTCCGACAGGATACTATGGCTACACCTTC,CASSSPPTGYYGYTF
TRBV7-8,NA,NA,TRBJ2-4,TGTGCCAGCAGCCCTCTAGCAGTAGCCAAAAACATTCAGTACTTC,CASSPLAVAKNIQYF
TRBV12-2,NA,NA,TRBJ1-1,TGTGCAAGTCGCTTAGCGGTGCAGGGGAACACTGAAGCTTTCTTT,CASRLAVQGNTEAFF
TRBV11-3,NA,TRBD1,TRBJ1-1,TGTGCCAGCAGCTTCTCAGGACAGGCGAACACTGAAGCTTTCTTT,CASSFSGQANTEAFF